The 13 T cell receptor beta chains below all came from one sample that was sequenced in a study of shared clonotypes between healthy human individuals. TCRdb's table, derived via immunoSEQ multiplex PCR, lists solely in-frame clones and lacks some. The table has 600,000 or so clones, roughly 95% seen once. Naive CD8 cells lacked CD45RO and underwent positive selection for CCR7, leaving out terminally differentiated effector memory CD45RA+ cells. The sample taken for sequencing was naive CD8+ T cells sorted from blood. The receptor source for this set is a woman aged 25 to 39 in good health.

In this sample, this clone turned up once. The CDR3, as DNA: TGTGCCACACAGGTCGGCCTAGCGGGAGACTGGGCAGATACGCAGTATTTT. This translates into CATQVGLAGDWADTQYF. The chain employs TRBV2 and TRBJ2-3, with TRBD2 identical over 10 bases. The V and J ends lost 10 bases and 4 bases, in that order; junction bases with no gene match: 17. This CDR3 is built from 17 residues. CDR1 is SNHLY and CDR2 is FYNNEI in the germline V gene.

This chain uses TRBV4-1 with TRBJ2-3; TRBD2 matches at 7 bases. Germline V gene data show CDR1 as MGHRA and CDR2 as YSYEKL. Unmatched junction bases numbered 4, after V lost 2 bases and J lost 2 bases. This CDR3 has 15 amino acids. In nucleotides, the CDR3 is TGCGCCAGCAGCCAACTAGGACTAGTCACAGATACGCAGTATTTT. Amino acid sequence: CASSQLGLVTDTQYF.

The chain carries TRBV18 and TRBJ2-7, with TRBD2 matching 8 bases. CDR1 is KGHSH and CDR2 is LQKENI in the germline V gene. There are 12 residues in the CDR3. Trimming cost V 3 bases and J 7 bases; bases outside gene matches: 2. As DNA, the CDR3 is TGTGCCAGCTCACCCCCGGGGGGGGAGCAGTACTTC. Residues: CASSPPGGEQYF.

The chain uses TRBV7-3 and TRBJ1-1, with 9 bases fitting TRBD1. The CDR3 length is 18 residues. V trimming: 6 bases; J trimming: 4 bases; junction bases outside the gene matches: 18. Germline CDR1 SGHTA, CDR2 FQGTGA. CDR3 amino acids: CASSFRDRESRLGTEAFF. In nucleotides, the CDR3 is TGTGCCAGCAGTTTCCGGGACAGGGAGTCGAGGTTAGGCACTGAAGCTTTCTTT.

The chain carries TRBV6-5 and TRBJ2-1; D gene uncertain. Between the trimmed V and J ends, which lost 2 bases and 7 bases, there was a span of 6 bases. Germline CDR1 reads MNHEY; CDR2 reads SVGAGI. The CDR3 has 12 residues. CDR3 bases: TGTGCCAGCAGTTACGGACCAAATGAGCAGTTCTTC. This codes for CASSYGPNEQFF.

V usage is TRBV4-2 and J usage is TRBJ1-4, with D possibly TRBD1 on 5 matching bases. V was clipped by 2 bases and J by 6 bases, with 16 bases between them. This CDR3 region has 16 residues. CDR1 and CDR2 from the germline V gene are LGHNA and YNFKEQ. This chain's CDR3 is CASSQRGEGLDEKLFF. CDR3 DNA sequence: TGTGCCAGCAGCCAAAGGGGCGAGGGGCTGGATGAAAAACTGTTTTTT.

The chain has TRBV25-1 and TRBJ1-4; D is perhaps TRBD1 (6 bases). This CDR3 comprises 15 residues. The germline V gene has CDR1 MGHDK and CDR2 SYGVNS. The V and J ends lost 4 bases and 1 base respectively, with 10 bases between them. The CDR3 spells CASSATGKTNEKLFF. CDR3 sequence (DNA): TGTGCCAGCAGTGCCACAGGGAAAACTAATGAAAAACTGTTTTTT.

About this clone itself: The sample carries other DNA sequences with the same CDR3. V is TRBV19 and J is TRBJ2-7; 11 bases align to TRBD2. V lost 5 bases to trimming and J lost 3 bases; unmatched junction nucleotides: 3. Germline values: CDR1 LNHDA, CDR2 SQIVND (reference sequence). The CDR3 consists of 14 residues. CDR3 sequence: CASSPGLAGYEQYF. DNA of the CDR3: TGTGCCAGTAGTCCAGGACTAGCGGGCTACGAGCAGTACTTC.

The chain combines TRBV11-2 with TRBJ2-3; TRBD1 agrees at 11 bases. V lost 3 bases to trimming and J lost 5 bases; unmatched junction nucleotides: 1. The CDR3 consists of 14 residues. Germline V gene lookup returns CDR1 SGHAT and CDR2 FQNNGV. The CDR3 nucleotides read TGTGCCAGCAGCTTGGGACAGGGGGTAGATACGCAGTATTTT. Amino acid sequence: CASSLGQGVDTQYF.

This chain links TRBV14 with TRBJ1-1; D ambiguous. The V gene lost 0 bases and the J gene lost 6 bases, with 14 bases spanning the gap. The CDR3 totals 15 residues. CDR1 is SGHDN, CDR2 FVKESK, per germline. CDR3 coding DNA: TGTGCCAGCAGCCAAGAACGAACGAGGTTCTCTGAAGCTTTCTTT. Protein sequence: CASSQERTRFSEAFF. Looking up the rest from reference TRBV14 and TRBJ1-1 gives the full variable domain: EAGVTQFPSHSVIEKGQTVTLRCDPISGHDNLYWYRRVMGKEIKFLLHFVKESKQDESGMPNNRFLAERTGGTYSTLKVQPAELEDSGVYFCASSQERTRFSEAFFGQGTRLTVV.

The V gene is TRBV19, the J gene TRBJ1-5; TRBD1 is a possible D gene (5 bases). The V and J ends lost 3 bases and 5 bases respectively, with 11 bases between them. In germline, CDR1 is LNHDA, CDR2 SQIVND (reference sequence). The CDR3 is 14 residues long. CDR3 DNA sequence: TGTGCCAGTAGTATTTTAGGGGTCGATCAGCCCCAGCATTTT. Protein: CASSILGVDQPQHF.

V gene TRBV5-8 combines with J gene TRBJ1-1; 8 positions match TRBD1. The V segment lost 5 bases and the J segment 2 bases; nucleotides outside the gene matches: 8. This CDR3 region has 15 residues. Germline loops: CDR1 SGHTS, CDR2 YDEGEE. CDR3 sequence: CASRIGQGGNTEAFF. CDR3 sequence (DNA): TGTGCCAGCAGGATTGGACAGGGTGGTAACACTGAAGCTTTCTTT.

The DNA of the CDR3 is TGTGCCTGGGGACTAGGGGCCTTCGATGAGCAGTTCTTC. This translates into CAWGLGAFDEQFF. The chain joins TRBV2 to TRBJ2-1; 8 bases match TRBD2. Germline loops: CDR1 SNHLY, CDR2 FYNNEI. V dropped 11 bases and J dropped 8; count of bases not matched to a gene: 11. The CDR3 is 13 residues long.